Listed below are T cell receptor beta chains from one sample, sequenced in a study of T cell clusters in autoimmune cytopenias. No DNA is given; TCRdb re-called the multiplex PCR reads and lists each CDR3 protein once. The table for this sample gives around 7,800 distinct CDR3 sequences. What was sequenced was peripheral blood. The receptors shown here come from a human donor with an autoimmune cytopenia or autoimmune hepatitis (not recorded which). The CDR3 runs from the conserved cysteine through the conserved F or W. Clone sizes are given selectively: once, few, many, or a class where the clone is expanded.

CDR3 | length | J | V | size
CASSLDRSETQYF | 13 | TRBJ2-5 | TRBV7-9 | .
CSAQTGGGDGYTF | 13 | TRBJ1-2 | TRBV20-1 | medium-sized
CASSLGSGQGTEAFF | 15 | TRBJ1-1 | TRBV7-2 | medium-sized
CASSPIGLADYNEQFF | 16 | TRBJ2-1 | TRBV7-2 | .
CAISAGGEVGELFF | 14 | TRBJ2-2 | TRBV6-6 | .
CSAPGQREVYNEQFF | 15 | TRBJ2-1 | TRBV20-1 | .
CASSLLAGTYEQYF | 14 | TRBJ2-7 | TRBV19 | medium-sized
CASGSGRDNEQFF | 13 | TRBJ2-1 | TRBV6-5 | medium-sized
CASSAGLGTGVYAGELFF | 18 | TRBJ2-2 | TRBV6-1 | medium-sized
CASSLWGRDEQYF | 13 | TRBJ2-7 | TRBV5-1 | .
CASRRGQGLREQYF | 14 | TRBJ2-7 | TRBV28 | .
CASSYGATGELFF | 13 | TRBJ2-2 | TRBV11-3 | .
CASSPDRAFLPLHF | 14 | TRBJ1-6 | TRBV5-1 | .
CATSDGTAPNQETQYF | 16 | TRBJ2-5 | TRBV24-1 | .
CASKVGFMKQPQHF | 14 | TRBJ1-5 | TRBV21-1 | .
CASSLFGGTRSYNEQFF | 17 | TRBJ2-1 | TRBV7-3 | .
CASSNAGAYNEQFF | 14 | TRBJ2-1 | TRBV19 | .
CASSQRGPETQYF | 13 | TRBJ2-5 | TRBV10-1 | .
CASSLTGGYSTEAFF | 15 | TRBJ1-1 | TRBV5-1 | medium-sized
CASSLFSSFEQFF | 13 | TRBJ2-1 | TRBV5-6 | .
CSAESLARRETQYF | 14 | TRBJ2-5 | TRBV20-1 | .
CSAPRGESIYTEAFF | 15 | TRBJ1-1 | TRBV20-1 | .
CASSPLPPVANTGELFF | 17 | TRBJ2-2 | TRBV5-5 | medium-sized
CASSSRDSQTGELFF | 15 | TRBJ2-2 | TRBV7-6 | medium-sized
CAGRGGSGANVLTF | 14 | TRBJ2-6 | TRBV19 | medium-sized
CASSYRGQGNYGYTF | 15 | TRBJ1-2 | TRBV6-5 | medium-sized
CASSFSEARELFF | 13 | TRBJ2-2 | TRBV7-9 | medium-sized
CASSYSPNPGGLALYEQYF | 19 | TRBJ2-7 | TRBV6-2/TRBV6-3 | medium-sized
CSARPSVETQYF | 12 | TRBJ2-5 | TRBV20-1 | medium-sized
CASSQDHAGSDEKLFF | 16 | TRBJ1-4 | TRBV4-3 | .
CASNQNKEGGARGTDTQYF | 19 | TRBJ2-3 | TRBV11-2 | .
CASSLPSGGARSSEQFF | 17 | TRBJ2-1 | TRBV28 | .
CASSHPTSGVGNEQFF | 16 | TRBJ2-1 | TRBV4-2 | .
CASSYTSRGGYTF | 13 | TRBJ1-2 | TRBV6-6 | medium-sized
CASSPGHGHTEAFF | 14 | TRBJ1-1 | TRBV18 | .
CASSLFTPPSYNEQFF | 16 | TRBJ2-1 | TRBV27 | .
CASRPESANNYGYTF | 15 | TRBJ1-2 | TRBV27 | medium-sized
CASSLSGGQGTQYF | 14 | TRBJ2-5 | TRBV27 | .
CASSLLLSGNTIYF | 14 | TRBJ1-3 | TRBV7-2 | medium-sized
CSASGATDTQYF | 12 | TRBJ2-3 | TRBV20-1 | medium-sized
CSARDTWSNQPQHF | 14 | TRBJ1-5 | TRBV20-1 | medium-sized
CSGLGRSNEKLFF | 13 | TRBJ1-4 | TRBV20-1 | .
CASVPGTGNYNEQFF | 15 | TRBJ2-1 | TRBV5-1 | .
CASSLGWGTDTGNNEQFF | 18 | TRBJ2-1 | TRBV5-4 | .
CASSFGQNTEAFF | 13 | TRBJ1-1 | TRBV5-6 | medium-sized
CSAILAGAQETQYF | 14 | TRBJ2-5 | TRBV20-1 | .
CASSLAGETQYF | 12 | TRBJ2-5 | TRBV7-9 | .
CASSYSQTAAGPPQHF | 16 | TRBJ1-5 | TRBV6-2/TRBV6-3 | .
CSVETTGIEYEQYF | 14 | TRBJ2-7 | TRBV29-1 | medium-sized
CASSAVGSGGAGSGEQFF | 18 | TRBJ2-1 | TRBV5-1 | .
CASSFPVLGSDTQYF | 15 | TRBJ2-3 | TRBV7-2 | medium-sized
CASSLGQGKDTQYF | 14 | TRBJ2-3 | TRBV5-6 | .
CASSLDLRAGYTF | 13 | TRBJ1-2 | TRBV11-2 | medium-sized